The T cell receptor (beta chain) described here comes from a study of naive CD8 T cells in extremely preterm neonates. Sequencing was performed with immunoSEQ multiplex PCR; in TCRdb, only in-frame clones are kept and a portion is missing. The profile shows about 7,900 clones, roughly 98% of them singletons. Healthy children aged about 16-60 months having elective surgery, and healthy nonsmoking adults, gave blood. Live Annexin V-negative naive CD3+CD8+CD45RA+CCR7+ T cells were sorted. This CDR3 region has 15 residues. The germline gives CDR1 MNHEY, CDR2 SMNVEV (reference sequence). V lost 3 bases to trimming and J lost 3 bases; unmatched junction nucleotides: 5.

This sequence originates from a human donor in good health. The sample comprised naive CD8+ T cells from blood. The V and J genes are TRBV27 and TRBJ1-5, with 7 bases that match TRBD1. The CDR3 nucleotides read TGTGCCAGCAGTTTTCAGGGGGTTTCCAATCAGCCCCAGCATTTT. Its translation: CASSFQGVSNQPQHF.